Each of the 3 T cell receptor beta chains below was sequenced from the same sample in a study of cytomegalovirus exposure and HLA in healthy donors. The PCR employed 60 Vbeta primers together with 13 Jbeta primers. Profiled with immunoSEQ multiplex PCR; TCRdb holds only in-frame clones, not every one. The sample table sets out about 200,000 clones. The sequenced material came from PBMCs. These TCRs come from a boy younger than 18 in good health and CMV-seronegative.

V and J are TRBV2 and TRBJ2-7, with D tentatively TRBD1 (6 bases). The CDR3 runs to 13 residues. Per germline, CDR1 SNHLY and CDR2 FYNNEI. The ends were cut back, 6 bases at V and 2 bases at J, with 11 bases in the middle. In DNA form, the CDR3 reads TGTGCCAGCAGCCATACAGGGACCTACGAGCAGTACTTC. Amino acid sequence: CASSHTGTYEQYF.

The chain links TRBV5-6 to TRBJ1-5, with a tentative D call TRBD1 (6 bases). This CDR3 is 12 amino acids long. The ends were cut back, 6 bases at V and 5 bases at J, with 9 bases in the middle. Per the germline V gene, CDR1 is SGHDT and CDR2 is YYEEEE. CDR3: CASTRQDQPQHF. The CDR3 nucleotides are TGTGCCAGCACCCGACAGGATCAGCCCCAGCATTTT.

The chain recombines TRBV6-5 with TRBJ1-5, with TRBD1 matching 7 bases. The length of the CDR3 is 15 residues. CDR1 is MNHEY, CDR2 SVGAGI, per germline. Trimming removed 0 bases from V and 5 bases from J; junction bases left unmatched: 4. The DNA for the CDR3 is TGTGCCAGCAGTTACTCGTTCACAGGGGATCAGCCCCAGCATTTT. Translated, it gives CASSYSFTGDQPQHF.